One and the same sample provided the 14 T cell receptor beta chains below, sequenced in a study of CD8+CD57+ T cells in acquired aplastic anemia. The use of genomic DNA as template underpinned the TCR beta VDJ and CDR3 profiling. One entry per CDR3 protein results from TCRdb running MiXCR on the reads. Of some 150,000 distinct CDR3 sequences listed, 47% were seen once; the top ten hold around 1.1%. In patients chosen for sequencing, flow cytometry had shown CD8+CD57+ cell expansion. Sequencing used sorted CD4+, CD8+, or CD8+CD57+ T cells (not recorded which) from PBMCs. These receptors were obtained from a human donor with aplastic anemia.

CDR3 residues: CASSRTSGGAYETQYF. For the CDR3, the DNA is TGTGCCAGCAGTCGGACTAGCGGGGGGGCCTATGAGACCCAGTACTTC. The chain couples TRBV5-8 to TRBJ2-5; 15 positions agree with TRBD2. The germline V gene encodes CDR1 SGHTS and CDR2 YDEGEE. V trimming: 5 bases; J trimming: 5 bases; junction bases outside the gene matches: 7. The CDR3 consists of 16 residues.

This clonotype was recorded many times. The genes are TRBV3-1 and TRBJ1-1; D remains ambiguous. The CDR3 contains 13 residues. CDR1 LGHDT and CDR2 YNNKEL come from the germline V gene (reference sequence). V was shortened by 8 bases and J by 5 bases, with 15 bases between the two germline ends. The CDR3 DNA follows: TGTGCCAGCTTCGAGGGTAAGGGAACTGAAGCTTTCTTT. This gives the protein CASFEGKGTEAFF.

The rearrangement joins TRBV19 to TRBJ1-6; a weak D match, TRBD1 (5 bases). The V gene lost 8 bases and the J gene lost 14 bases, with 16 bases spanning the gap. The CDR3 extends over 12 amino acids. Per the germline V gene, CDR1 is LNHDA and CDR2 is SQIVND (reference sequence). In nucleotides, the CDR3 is TGTGCCAGTTCCCCGGGCAGGGCTTCCCTCCACTTT. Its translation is CASSPGRASLHF.

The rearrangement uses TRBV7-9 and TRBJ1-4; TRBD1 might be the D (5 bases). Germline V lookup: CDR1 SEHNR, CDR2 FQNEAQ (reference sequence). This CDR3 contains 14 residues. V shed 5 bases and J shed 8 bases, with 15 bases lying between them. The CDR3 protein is CASSQLAGREKLFF. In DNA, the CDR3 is TGTGCCAGCAGCCAACTGGCAGGGAGGGAAAAACTGTTTTTT.

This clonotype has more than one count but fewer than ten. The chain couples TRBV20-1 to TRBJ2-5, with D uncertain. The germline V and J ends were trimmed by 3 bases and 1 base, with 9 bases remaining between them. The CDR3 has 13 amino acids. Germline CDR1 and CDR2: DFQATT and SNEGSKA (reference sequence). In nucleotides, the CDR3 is TGCAGTGCTAGCACCACTGGCCAAGAGACCCAGTACTTC. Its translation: CSASTTGQETQYF.

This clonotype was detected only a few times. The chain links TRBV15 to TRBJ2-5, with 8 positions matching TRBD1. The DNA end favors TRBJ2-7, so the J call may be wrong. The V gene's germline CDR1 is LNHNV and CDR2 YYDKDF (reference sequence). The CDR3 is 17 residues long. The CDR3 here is CATSREIAGGAGYEQYF. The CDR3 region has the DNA TGTGCCACCAGCAGAGAAATAGCAGGGGGCGCTGGTTACGAGCAGTACTTC.

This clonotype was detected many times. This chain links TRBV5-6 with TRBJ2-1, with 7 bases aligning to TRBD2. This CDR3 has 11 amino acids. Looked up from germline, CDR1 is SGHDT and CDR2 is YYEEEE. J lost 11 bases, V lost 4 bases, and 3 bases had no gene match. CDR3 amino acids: CASSPGTKQFF. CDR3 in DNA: TGTGCCAGCAGCCCCGGGACTAAGCAGTTCTTC.

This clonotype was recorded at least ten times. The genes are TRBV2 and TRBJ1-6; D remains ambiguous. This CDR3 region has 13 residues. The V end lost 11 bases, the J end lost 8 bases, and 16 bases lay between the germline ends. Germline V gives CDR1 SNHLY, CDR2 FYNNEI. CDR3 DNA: TGTGCCCCTAGGAAATACGGTTATTCACCCCTCCACTTT. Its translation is CAPRKYGYSPLHF. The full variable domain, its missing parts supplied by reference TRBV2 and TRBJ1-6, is EPEVTQTPSHQVTQMGQEVILRCVPISNHLYFYWYRQILGQKVEFLVSFYNNEISEKSEIFDDQFSVERPDGSNFTLKIRSTKLEDSAMYFCAPRKYGYSPLHFGNGTRLTVT.

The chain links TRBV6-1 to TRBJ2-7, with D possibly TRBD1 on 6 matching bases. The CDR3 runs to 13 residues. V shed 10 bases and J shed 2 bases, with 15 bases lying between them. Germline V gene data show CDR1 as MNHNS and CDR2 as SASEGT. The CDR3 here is CATESGVTYEQYF. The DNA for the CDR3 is TGTGCCACTGAATCAGGGGTGACCTACGAGCAGTACTTC.

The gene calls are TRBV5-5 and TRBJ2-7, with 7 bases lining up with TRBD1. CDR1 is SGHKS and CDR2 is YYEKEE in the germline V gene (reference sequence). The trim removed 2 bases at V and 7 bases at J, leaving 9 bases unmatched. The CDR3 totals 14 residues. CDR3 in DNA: TGTGCCAGCAGCTTATCGACAGGGCCTAGGGAGCAGTACTTC. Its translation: CASSLSTGPREQYF.

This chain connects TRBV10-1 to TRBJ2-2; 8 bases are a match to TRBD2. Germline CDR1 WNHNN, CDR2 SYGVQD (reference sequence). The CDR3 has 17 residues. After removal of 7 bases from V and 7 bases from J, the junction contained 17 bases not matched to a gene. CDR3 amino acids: CASTGGAATGINGELFF. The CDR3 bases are TGCGCCAGCACCGGGGGGGCCGCCACAGGGATCAACGGGGAGCTGTTTTTT.

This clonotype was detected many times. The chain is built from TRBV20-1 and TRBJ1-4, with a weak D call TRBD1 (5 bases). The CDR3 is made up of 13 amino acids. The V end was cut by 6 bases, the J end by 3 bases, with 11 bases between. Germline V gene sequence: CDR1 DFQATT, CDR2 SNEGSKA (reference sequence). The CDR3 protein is CSAPGGSNEKLFF. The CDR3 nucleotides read TGCAGTGCCCCGGGGGGGTCTAATGAAAAACTGTTTTTT.

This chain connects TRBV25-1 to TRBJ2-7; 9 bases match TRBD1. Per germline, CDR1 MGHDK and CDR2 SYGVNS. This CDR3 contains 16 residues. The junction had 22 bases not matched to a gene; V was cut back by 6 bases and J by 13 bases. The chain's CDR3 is CASSLVSGSGQGNYYF. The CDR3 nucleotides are TGTGCCAGCAGCTTAGTGTCGGGGTCGGGACAGGGTAATTATTACTTC.

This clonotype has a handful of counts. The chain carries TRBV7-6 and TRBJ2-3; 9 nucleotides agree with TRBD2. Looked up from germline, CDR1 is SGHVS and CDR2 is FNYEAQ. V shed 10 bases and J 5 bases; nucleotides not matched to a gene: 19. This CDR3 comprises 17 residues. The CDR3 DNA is TGTGCCACCAGTGACGCTTGGGGTAGCGGGAGTGGAGATACGCAGTATTTT. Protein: CATSDAWGSGSGDTQYF. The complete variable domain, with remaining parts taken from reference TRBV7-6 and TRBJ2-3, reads GAGVSQSPRYKVTKRGQDVALRCDPISGHVSLYWYRQALGQGPEFLTYFNYEAQQDKSGLPNDRFSAERPEGSISTLTIQRTEQRDSAMYRCATSDAWGSGSGDTQYFGPGTRLTVL.